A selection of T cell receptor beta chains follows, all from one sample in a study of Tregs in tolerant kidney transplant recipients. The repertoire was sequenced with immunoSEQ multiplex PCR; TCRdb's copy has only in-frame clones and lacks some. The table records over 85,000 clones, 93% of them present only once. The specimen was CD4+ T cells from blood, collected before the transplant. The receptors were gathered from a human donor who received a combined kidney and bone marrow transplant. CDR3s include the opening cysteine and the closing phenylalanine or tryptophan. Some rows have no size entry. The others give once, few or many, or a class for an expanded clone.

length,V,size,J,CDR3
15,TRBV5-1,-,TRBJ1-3,CASTHTGNSGNTIYF
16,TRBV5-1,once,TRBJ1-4,CASSSLSGTGNEKLFF
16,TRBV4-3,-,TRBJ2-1,CASSQDRASGYNEQFF
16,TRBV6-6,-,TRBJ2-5,CASSTRTGVYVETQYF
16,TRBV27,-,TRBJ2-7,CASSPPTGLGPYEQYF
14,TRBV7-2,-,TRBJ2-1,CASSRDRVYNEQFF
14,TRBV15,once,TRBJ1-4,CATRTGLGNEKLFF
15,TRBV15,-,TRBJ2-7,CATSSVLAGGYEQYF
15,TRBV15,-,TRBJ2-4,CATSRAGTGGYIQYF
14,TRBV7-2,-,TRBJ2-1,CASSMGLAGERQFF
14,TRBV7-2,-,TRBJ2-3,CASSRTSGTDTQYF
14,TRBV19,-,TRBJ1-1,CASTARQGFTEAFF
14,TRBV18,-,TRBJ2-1,CASSQSGRNNEQFF
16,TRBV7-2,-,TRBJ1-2,CASSFRTGSLEYGYTF
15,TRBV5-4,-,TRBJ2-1,CASSLKRALVGEQFF
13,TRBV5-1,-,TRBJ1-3,CASSSGGGNTIYF
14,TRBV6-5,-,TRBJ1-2,CASSYGMGYYGYTF
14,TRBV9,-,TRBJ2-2,CASSVAPSGGELFF
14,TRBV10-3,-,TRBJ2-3,CAITLAPQGDTQYF
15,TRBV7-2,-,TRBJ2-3,CASSPKAGGGDTQYF
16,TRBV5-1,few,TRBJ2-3,CASSLAPGSGTDTQYF
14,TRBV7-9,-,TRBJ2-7,CASSLPGNPTEQYF
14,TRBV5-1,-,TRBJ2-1,CASSLVAGVDEQFF
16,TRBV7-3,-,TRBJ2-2,CASSLTLGGIDGELFF
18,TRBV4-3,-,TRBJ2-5,CASSPLSGGGVGQETQYF
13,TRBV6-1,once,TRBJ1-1,CASRYFLSTEAFF
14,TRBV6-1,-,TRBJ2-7,CASSVRTSWYEQYF
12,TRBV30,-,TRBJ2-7,CAWRKAHYEQYF